This entry describes one TCR beta chain. Cohort allocation depended upon clinical history that participants reported. Donors in Cohort 3 counted as recovered after two negative PCRs, clearance, or symptom resolution. This CDR3 contains 15 residues. The junction had 5 bases not matched to a gene; V was cut back by 6 bases and J by 1 base. Germline V gene data show CDR1 as MNHEY and CDR2 as SVGAGI. This specimen belongs to a study of blood T cell repertoires in COVID-19. For the study at large: Researchers got acute and convalescent COVID-19 samples from the United States, Italy and Spain.

TCRdb's copy holds only in-frame clones and misses some; the assay was immunoSEQ multiplex PCR. This table has around 430,000 clones, around nine tenths appearing once. The source of this sequence is a woman aged 45-65 years who had recovered from COVID-19. Sample: PBMCs or T cells enriched from blood (not recorded which). This chain links TRBV6-5 with TRBJ1-5; 8 nucleotides agree with TRBD1. This CDR3 reads CASRPGGSSNQPQHF. In DNA, the CDR3 is TGTGCCAGCAGGCCAGGGGGCTCGAGCAATCAGCCCCAGCATTTT.